This T cell receptor beta chain appears in the sequencing data of a study of technical replicates of blood from a handful of donors. Generated by immunoSEQ multiplex PCR, the TCRdb table keeps only in-frame clones and is missing some. The sample has 67,000 or so clones; 95% are singletons. Per the germline V gene, CDR1 is MNHEY and CDR2 is SVGAGI. The V and J ends lost 2 bases and 0 bases respectively, with 4 bases between them. This CDR3 spans 13 amino acids. The chain employs TRBV6-5 and TRBJ2-5; D gene ambiguous. The source of this sequence is a human donor in good health. Sequencing was carried out using T cells isolated from PBMCs. In DNA, the CDR3 is TGTGCCAGCAGTTACAATAACCAAGAGACCCAGTACTTC. Translation: CASSYNNQETQYF.